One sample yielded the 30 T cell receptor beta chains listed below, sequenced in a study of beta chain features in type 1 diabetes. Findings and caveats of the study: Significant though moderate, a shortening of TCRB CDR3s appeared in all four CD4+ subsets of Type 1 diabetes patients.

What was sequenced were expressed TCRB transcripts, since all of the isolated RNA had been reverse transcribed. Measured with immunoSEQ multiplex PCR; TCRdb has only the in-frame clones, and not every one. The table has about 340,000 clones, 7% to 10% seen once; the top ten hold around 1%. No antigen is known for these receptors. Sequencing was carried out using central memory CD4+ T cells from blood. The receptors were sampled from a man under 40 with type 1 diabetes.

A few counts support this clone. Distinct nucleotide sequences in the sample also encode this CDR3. CDR3 DNA: TGCGCCAGCAGCTTGTCGTTGGGACCCCAAGAGACCCAGTACTTC. Translation: CASSLSLGPQETQYF. This chain joins TRBV5-1 and TRBJ2-5; the D call may be TRBD1 or TRBD2 (5 bases each). Germline loops: CDR1 SGHRS, CDR2 YFSETQ. CDR3 size: 15 residues. V was cut by 1 base and J by 1 base, with 11 bases left in between.

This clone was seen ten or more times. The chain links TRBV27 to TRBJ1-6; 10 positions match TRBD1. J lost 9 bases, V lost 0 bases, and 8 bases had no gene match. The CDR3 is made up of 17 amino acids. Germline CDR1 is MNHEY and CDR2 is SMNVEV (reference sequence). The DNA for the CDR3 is TGTGCCAGCAGTTTATCGTCCAGACAGGGGGCAGGTTCACCCCTCCACTTT. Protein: CASSLSSRQGAGSPLHF.

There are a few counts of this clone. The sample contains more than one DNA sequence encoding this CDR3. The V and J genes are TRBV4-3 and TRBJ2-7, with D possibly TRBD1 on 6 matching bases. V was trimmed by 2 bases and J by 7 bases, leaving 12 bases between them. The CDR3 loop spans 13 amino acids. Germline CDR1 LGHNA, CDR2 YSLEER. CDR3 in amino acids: CASSQQQGGEQYF. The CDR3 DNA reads TGCGCCAGCAGCCAACAACAGGGCGGGGAGCAGTACTTC.

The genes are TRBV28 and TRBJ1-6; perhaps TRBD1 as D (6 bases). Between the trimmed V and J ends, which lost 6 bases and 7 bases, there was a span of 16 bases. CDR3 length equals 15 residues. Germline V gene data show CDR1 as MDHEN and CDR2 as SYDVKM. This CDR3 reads CASRSGERMNSPLHF. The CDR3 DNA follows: TGTGCCAGCAGATCAGGGGAGAGGATGAATTCACCCCTCCACTTT.

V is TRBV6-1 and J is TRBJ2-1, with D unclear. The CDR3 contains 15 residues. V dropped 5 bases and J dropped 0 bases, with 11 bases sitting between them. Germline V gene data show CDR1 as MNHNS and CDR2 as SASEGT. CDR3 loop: CASSSTRYSYNEQFF. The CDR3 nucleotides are TGTGCCAGCAGTTCAACAAGGTACTCCTACAATGAGCAGTTCTTC.

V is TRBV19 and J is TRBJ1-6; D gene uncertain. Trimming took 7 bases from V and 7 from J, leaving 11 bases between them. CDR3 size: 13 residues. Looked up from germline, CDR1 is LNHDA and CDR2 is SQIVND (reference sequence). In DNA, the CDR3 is TGTGCCAGTACTGGAATTGGCAATTCACCCCTCCACTTT. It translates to CASTGIGNSPLHF.

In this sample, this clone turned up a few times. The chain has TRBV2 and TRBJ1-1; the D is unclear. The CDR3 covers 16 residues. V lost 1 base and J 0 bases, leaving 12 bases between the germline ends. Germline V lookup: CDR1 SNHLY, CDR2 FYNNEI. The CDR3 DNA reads TGTGCCAGCAGTGAAGAGCGATGGCGCATGAACACTGAAGCTTTCTTT. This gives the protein CASSEERWRMNTEAFF. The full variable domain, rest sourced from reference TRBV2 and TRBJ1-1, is EPEVTQTPSHQVTQMGQEVILRCVPISNHLYFYWYRQILGQKVEFLVSFYNNEISEKSEIFDDQFSVERPDGSNFTLKIRSTKLEDSAMYFCASSEERWRMNTEAFFGQGTRLTVV.

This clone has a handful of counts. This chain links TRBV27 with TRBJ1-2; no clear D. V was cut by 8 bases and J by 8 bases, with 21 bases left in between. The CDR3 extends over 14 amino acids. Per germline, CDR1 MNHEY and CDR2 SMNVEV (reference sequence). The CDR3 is CASSPLGLSEGYTF. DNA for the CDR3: TGTGCCAGCTCCCCTCTGGGCCTCTCCGAGGGCTACACCTTC.

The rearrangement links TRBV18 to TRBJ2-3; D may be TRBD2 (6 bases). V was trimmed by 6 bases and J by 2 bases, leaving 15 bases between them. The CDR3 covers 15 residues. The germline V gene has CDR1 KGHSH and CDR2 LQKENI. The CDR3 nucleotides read TGTGCCAGCTCCCGGTCGGAGGGATACACAGATACGCAGTATTTT. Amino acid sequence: CASSRSEGYTDTQYF.

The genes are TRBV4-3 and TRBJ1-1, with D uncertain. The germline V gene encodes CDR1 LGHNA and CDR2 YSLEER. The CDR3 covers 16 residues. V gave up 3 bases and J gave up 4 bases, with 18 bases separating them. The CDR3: CASSHHLASGITEAFF. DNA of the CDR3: TGCGCCAGCAGCCACCACCTTGCATCGGGAATCACTGAAGCTTTCTTT.

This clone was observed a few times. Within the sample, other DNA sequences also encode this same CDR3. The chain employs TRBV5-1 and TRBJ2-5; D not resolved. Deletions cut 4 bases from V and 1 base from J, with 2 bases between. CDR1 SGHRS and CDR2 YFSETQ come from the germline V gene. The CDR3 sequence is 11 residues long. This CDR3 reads CASSVQETQYF. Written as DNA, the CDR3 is TGCGCCAGCAGCGTCCAAGAGACCCAGTACTTC.

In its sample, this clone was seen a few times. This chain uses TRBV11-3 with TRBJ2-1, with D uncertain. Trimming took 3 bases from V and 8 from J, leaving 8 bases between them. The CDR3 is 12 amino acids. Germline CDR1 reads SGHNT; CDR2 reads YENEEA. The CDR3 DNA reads TGTGCCAGCAGCTTCGGAAGGGATGAGCAGTTCTTC. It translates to CASSFGRDEQFF.

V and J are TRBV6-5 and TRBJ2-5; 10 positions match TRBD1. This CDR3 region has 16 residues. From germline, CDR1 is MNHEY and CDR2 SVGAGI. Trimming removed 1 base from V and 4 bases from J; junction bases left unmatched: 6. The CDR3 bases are TGTGCCAGCAGTTACTGGGACAGGGGTCCCCGAGAGACCCAGTACTTC. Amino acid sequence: CASSYWDRGPRETQYF.

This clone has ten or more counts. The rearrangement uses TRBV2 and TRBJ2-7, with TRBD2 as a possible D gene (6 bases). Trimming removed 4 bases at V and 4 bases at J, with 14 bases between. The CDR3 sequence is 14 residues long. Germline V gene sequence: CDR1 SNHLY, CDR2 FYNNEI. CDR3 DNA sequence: TGTGCCAGCAGTGCGGACCGGGGGAGTTACGAGCAGTACTTC. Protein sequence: CASSADRGSYEQYF.

The CDR3, as DNA: TGCGCCAGCAGCCAAGAACAGAATTCACCCCTCCACTTT. Translation: CASSQEQNSPLHF. This chain uses TRBV4-3 with TRBJ1-6, with D unclear. V lost 0 bases, J lost 7 bases, and 4 bases lay in between. Germline V gene sequence: CDR1 LGHNA, CDR2 YSLEER. CDR3 length equals 13 residues.

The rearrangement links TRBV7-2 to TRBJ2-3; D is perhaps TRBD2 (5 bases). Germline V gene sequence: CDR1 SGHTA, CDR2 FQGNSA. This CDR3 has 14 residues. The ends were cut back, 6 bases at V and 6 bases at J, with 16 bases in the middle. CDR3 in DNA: TGTGCCAGCAGTTACTCCGGGGTGAAGGATACGCAGTATTTT. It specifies CASSYSGVKDTQYF.

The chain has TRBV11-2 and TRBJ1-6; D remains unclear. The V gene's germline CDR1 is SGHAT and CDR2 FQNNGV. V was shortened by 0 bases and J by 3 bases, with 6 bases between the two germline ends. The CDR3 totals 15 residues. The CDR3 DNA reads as TGTGCCAGCAGCTTAGATCCAGACTATAATTCACCCCTCCACTTT. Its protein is CASSLDPDYNSPLHF.

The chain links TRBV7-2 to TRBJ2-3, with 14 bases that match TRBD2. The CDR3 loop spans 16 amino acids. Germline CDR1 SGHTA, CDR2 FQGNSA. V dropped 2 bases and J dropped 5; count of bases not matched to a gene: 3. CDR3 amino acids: CASSLTGLAGGDTQYF. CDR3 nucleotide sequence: TGTGCCAGCAGCTTAACTGGACTAGCGGGGGGAGATACGCAGTATTTT.

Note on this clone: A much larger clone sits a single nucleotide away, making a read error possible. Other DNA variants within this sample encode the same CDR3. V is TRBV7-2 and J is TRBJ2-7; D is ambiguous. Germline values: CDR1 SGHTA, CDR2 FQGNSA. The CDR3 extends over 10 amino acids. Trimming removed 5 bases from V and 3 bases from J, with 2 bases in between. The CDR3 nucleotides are TGTGCCAGCAGCAGCTACGAGCAGTACTTC. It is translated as CASSSYEQYF.

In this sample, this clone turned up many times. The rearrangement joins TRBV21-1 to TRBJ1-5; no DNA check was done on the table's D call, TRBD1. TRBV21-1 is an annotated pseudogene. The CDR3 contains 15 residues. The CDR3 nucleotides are TGTGCCAGCAGTAGGACAGTGAATGGGATGCAGCCCCAGCATTTT. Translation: CASSRTVNGMQPQHF.

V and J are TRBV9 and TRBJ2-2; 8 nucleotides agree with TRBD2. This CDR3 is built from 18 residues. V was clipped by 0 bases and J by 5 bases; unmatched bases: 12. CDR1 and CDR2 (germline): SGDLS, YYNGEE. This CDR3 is CASSVAPLAVPGTGELFF. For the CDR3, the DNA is TGTGCCAGCAGCGTAGCCCCACTAGCGGTGCCGGGGACCGGGGAGCTGTTTTTT.

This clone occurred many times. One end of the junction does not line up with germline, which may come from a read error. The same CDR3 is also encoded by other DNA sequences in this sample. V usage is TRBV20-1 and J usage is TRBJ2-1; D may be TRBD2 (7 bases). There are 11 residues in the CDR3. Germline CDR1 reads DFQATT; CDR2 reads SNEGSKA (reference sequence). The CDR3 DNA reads TGCAGTGGTCAAGGGGGGGCTCATGAAATCTTC. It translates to CSGQGGAHEIF.

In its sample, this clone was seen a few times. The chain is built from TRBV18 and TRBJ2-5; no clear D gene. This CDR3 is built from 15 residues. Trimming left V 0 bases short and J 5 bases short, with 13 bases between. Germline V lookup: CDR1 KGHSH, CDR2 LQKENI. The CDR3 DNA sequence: TGTGCCAGCTCACCACCGCCCAACTATGCTGAGACCCAGTACTTC. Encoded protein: CASSPPPNYAETQYF.

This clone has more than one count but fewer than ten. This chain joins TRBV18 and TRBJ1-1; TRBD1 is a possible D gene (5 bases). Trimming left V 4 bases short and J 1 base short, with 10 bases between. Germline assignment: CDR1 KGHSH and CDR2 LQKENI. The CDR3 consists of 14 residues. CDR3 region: CASSLQGQNTEAFF. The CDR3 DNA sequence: TGTGCCAGCTCACTTCAGGGTCAGAACACTGAAGCTTTCTTT.

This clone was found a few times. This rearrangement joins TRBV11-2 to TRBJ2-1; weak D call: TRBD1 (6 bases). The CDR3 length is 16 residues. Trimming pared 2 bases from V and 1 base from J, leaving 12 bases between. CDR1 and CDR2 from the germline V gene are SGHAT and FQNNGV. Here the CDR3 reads CASSLFRTASYNEQFF. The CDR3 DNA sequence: TGTGCCAGCAGCTTATTTCGGACAGCGTCCTACAATGAGCAGTTCTTC.

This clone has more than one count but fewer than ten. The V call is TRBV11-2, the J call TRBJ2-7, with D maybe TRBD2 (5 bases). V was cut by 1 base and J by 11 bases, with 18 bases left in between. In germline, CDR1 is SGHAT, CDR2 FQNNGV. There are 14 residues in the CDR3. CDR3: CASSLGGLSQEEYF. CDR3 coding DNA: TGTGCCAGCAGCTTAGGGGGTCTGAGCCAGGAGGAGTACTTC.

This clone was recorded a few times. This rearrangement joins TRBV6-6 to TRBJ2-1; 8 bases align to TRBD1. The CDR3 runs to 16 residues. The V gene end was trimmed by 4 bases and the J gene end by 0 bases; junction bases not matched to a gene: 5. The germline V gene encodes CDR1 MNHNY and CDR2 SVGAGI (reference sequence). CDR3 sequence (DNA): TGTGCCAGCAGTTCCGGGACAGGTAACTCCTACAATGAGCAGTTCTTC. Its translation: CASSSGTGNSYNEQFF.

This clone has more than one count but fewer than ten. CDR3: CAISEAGADEKLFF. In nucleotides, the CDR3 is TGTGCCATCAGTGAGGCCGGGGCGGATGAAAAACTGTTTTTT. The chain has TRBV10-3 and TRBJ1-4; possible D gene TRBD1, 5 bases. V lost 2 bases and J 6 bases, leaving 10 bases between the germline ends. CDR1 is ENHRY, CDR2 SYGVKD, per germline. The CDR3 extends over 14 amino acids.

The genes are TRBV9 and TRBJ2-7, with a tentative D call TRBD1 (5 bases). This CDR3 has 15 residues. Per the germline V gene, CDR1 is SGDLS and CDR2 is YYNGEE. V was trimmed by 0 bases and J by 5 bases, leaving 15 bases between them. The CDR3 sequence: CASSVEARPGNEQYF. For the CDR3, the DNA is TGTGCCAGCAGCGTAGAAGCGCGACCAGGGAACGAGCAGTACTTC. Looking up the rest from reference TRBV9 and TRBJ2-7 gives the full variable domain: DSGVTQTPKHLITATGQRVTLRCSPRSGDLSVYWYQQSLDQGLQFLIQYYNGEERAKGNILERFSAQQFPDLHSELNLSSLELGDSALYFCASSVEARPGNEQYFGPGTRLTVT.

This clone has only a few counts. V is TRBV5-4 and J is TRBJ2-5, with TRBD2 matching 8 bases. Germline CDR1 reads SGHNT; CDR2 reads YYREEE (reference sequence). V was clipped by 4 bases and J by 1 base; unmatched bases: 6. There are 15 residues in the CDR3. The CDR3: CASSPGGQIQETQYF. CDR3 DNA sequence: TGTGCCAGCAGCCCGGGGGGGCAGATCCAAGAGACCCAGTACTTC. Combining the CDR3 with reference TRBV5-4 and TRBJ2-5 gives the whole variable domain ETGVTQSPTHLIKTRGQQVTLRCSSQSGHNTVSWYQQALGQGPQFIFQYYREEENGRGNFPPRFSGLQFPNYSSELNVNALELDDSALYLCASSPGGQIQETQYFGPGTRLLVL.